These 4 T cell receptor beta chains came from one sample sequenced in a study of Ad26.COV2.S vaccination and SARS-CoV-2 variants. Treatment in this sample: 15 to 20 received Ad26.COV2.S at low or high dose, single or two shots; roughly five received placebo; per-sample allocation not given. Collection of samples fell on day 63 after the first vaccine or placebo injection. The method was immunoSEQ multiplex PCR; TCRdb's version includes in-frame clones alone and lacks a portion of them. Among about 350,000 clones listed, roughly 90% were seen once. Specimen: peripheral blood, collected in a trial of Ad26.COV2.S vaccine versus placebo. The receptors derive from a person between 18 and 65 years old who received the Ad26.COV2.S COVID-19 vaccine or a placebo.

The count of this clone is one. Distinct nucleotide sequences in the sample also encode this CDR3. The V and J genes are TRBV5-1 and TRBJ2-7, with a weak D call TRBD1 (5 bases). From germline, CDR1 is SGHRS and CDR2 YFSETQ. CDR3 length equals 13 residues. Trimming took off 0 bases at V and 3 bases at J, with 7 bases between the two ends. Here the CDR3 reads CASSLGRDYEQYF. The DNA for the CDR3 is TGCGCCAGCAGCTTGGGCAGGGACTACGAGCAGTACTTC.

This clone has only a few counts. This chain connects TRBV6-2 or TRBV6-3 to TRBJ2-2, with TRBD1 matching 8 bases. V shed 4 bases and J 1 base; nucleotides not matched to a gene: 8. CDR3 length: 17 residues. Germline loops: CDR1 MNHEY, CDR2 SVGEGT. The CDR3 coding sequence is TGTGCCAGCAGTTCGGTCTTAGGGACAGGGAACACCGGGGAGCTGTTTTTT. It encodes CASSSVLGTGNTGELFF.

The CDR3 sequence: CASRQGNSPLHF. The CDR3 DNA sequence: TGTGCCAGCAGGCAGGGTAATTCACCCCTCCACTTT. The chain has TRBV6-5 and TRBJ1-6; possibly TRBD1 for D (5 bases). This CDR3 comprises 12 residues. V was pared by 6 bases and J by 6 bases, with 6 bases between. Germline V CDR1 and CDR2: MNHEY, SVGAGI.

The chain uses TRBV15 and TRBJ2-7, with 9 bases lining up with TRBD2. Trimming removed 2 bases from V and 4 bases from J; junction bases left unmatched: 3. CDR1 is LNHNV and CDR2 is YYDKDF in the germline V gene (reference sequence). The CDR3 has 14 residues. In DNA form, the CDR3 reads TGTGCCACCAGCAGACGGACTAGCGAGTACGAGCAGTACTTC. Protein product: CATSRRTSEYEQYF.